Below, 12 T cell receptor beta chains from the same sample are listed, as sequenced in a study of regulatory T cells in long-lasting Graves disease. Time point of the sample: newly diagnosed GD, antithyroid drugs for less than 3 months. RNA extracted from PBMCs served as the sequencing template. Sequencing libraries for TCR beta were prepared with iRepertoire HTBI primers and Arm-PCR of CDR3 regions. TCRdb ran MiXCR on the multiplex PCR reads and lists one entry per CDR3 protein. The sample records under 800,000 distinct CDR3 sequences, approximately 15% being singletons. The sample was also reused in another study, on T cells in Graves' hyperthyroidism and ophthalmopathy.

The sample was peripheral blood mononuclear cells (PBMCs), taken at new diagnosis, from a patient treated with antithyroid drugs. The origin of the receptors is a woman in her thirties with Graves disease.

The chain couples TRBV11-2 to TRBJ2-3; 11 nucleotides agree with TRBD2. Germline CDR1 is SGHAT and CDR2 is FQNNGV. V lost 3 bases and J lost 4; bases outside the gene matches: 3. The CDR3 contains 15 residues. CDR3 sequence reads: CASSFTSGGADTQYF. CDR3 in DNA: TGTGCCAGCAGCTTTACTAGCGGGGGTGCAGATACGCAGTATTTT.

This clonotype came up many times. The genes are TRBV25-1 and TRBJ2-7, with D hard to call. The CDR3 totals 12 residues. V lost 3 bases to trimming and J lost 5 bases, with 8 bases between them. Per the germline V gene, CDR1 is MGHDK and CDR2 is SYGVNS. The CDR3 DNA reads TGTGCCAGCAGTGACTACCCCCACGAGCAGTACTTC. Its translation: CASSDYPHEQYF.

This clonotype was seen a few times. The chain uses TRBV20-1 and TRBJ1-2; maybe TRBD1 (5 bases). V lost 0 bases, J lost 4 bases, and 9 bases lay in between. This CDR3 has 13 amino acids. Germline loops: CDR1 DFQATT, CDR2 SNEGSKA (reference sequence). The CDR3 nucleotides read TGCAGTGCTAGAGATGGGAGGGGCTATGGCTACACCTTC. Amino acid sequence: CSARDGRGYGYTF.

The rearrangement links TRBV25-1 to TRBJ2-2, with D maybe TRBD2 (5 bases). Trimming took off 4 bases at V and 4 bases at J, with 22 bases between the two ends. CDR1 is MGHDK and CDR2 is SYGVNS in the germline V gene. CDR3 length: 18 amino acids. The CDR3 here is CASSALAQTKFSTGELFF. Here the CDR3 DNA reads TGTGCCAGCAGTGCTCTCGCACAGACTAAATTCTCCACCGGGGAGCTGTTTTTT.

The chain employs TRBV20-1 and TRBJ1-3, with D hard to call. CDR3 length: 14 amino acids. CDR1 is DFQATT and CDR2 is SNEGSKA in the germline V gene (reference sequence). V lost 6 bases and J 0 bases, leaving 12 bases between the germline ends. The CDR3 sequence: CSALGLSSGNTIYF. Here the CDR3 DNA reads TGCAGTGCCCTTGGACTGAGCTCTGGAAACACCATATATTTT.

In this sample, this clonotype turned up a few times. This chain links TRBV6-5 with TRBJ1-6; no firm D call. From germline, CDR1 is MNHEY and CDR2 SVGAGI. The CDR3 runs to 13 residues. The germline V and J ends were trimmed by 1 base and 7 bases, with 5 bases remaining between them. The DNA for the CDR3 is TGTGCCAGCAGTTACTATGGAAATTCACCCCTCCACTTT. It translates to CASSYYGNSPLHF.

Concerning this clonotype: A much larger clone lies one base from this, so it may be a read error. This chain joins TRBV7-7 and TRBJ2-5; 10 nucleotides align to TRBD1. The CDR3 is 15 residues long. CDR1 and CDR2 (germline): SSHAT, FNYEAQ (reference sequence). The CDR3 coding sequence is TGTGCTAGCGGGGACTGGGACAGGGGTATGGTGACCCAGTACTTC. Translating gives CASGDWDRGMVTQYF.

This clonotype has ten or more counts. CDR3 in amino acids: CASSGSGRRGEQFF. The CDR3 DNA reads as TGTGCCAGCAGCGGTAGCGGGAGACGGGGTGAGCAGTTCTTC. V usage is TRBV28 and J usage is TRBJ2-1; the match to TRBD2 covers 9 bases. Germline V gene sequence: CDR1 MDHEN, CDR2 SYDVKM. This CDR3 is built from 14 residues. V lost 6 bases, J lost 9 bases, and 9 bases stayed unmatched.

This clonotype was counted ten times or more. The CDR3 coding sequence is TGTGCCAGCCGGACTAGCGGGAGGCACGAGCAGTACTTC. This codes for CASRTSGRHEQYF. This chain links TRBV11-2 with TRBJ2-7, with 14 bases identical to TRBD2. Trimming cost V 8 bases and J 5 bases; bases outside gene matches: 2. CDR1 and CDR2 from the germline V gene are SGHAT and FQNNGV. CDR3 size: 13 residues. Variable domain in full (rest from reference TRBV11-2 and TRBJ2-7): EAGVAQSPRYKIIEKRQSVAFWCNPISGHATLYWYQQILGQGPKLLIQFQNNGVVDDSQLPKDRFSAERLKGVDSTLKIQPAKLEDSAVYLCASRTSGRHEQYFGPGTRLTVT.

This clonotype was seen repeatedly, ten times or more. The J gene is TRBJ1-3, the V gene TRBV25-1, with D uncertain. Per the germline V gene, CDR1 is MGHDK and CDR2 is SYGVNS. CDR3 length: 13 residues. V was pared by 4 bases and J by 6 bases, with 10 bases between. CDR3 sequence reads: CASSVRDLNTIYF. The CDR3 DNA reads TGTGCCAGCAGTGTGCGGGATTTAAACACCATATATTTT. Looking up the rest from reference TRBV25-1 and TRBJ1-3 gives the full variable domain: EADIYQTPRYLVIGTGKKITLECSQTMGHDKMYWYQQDPGMELHLIHYSYGVNSTEKGDLSSESTVSRIRTEHFPLTLESARPSHTSQYLCASSVRDLNTIYFGEGSWLTVV.

This clonotype was seen a handful of times. This chain uses TRBV2 with TRBJ1-1, with a weak D call TRBD1 (5 bases). Germline V CDR1 and CDR2: SNHLY, FYNNEI. The ends were cut back, 9 bases at V and 5 bases at J, with 16 bases in the middle. The CDR3 length is 13 residues. CDR3 protein: CASLTEPRTEAFF. DNA for the CDR3: TGTGCCAGTCTGACAGAGCCGAGGACTGAAGCTTTCTTT. Complete variable domain (other parts from reference TRBV2 and TRBJ1-1): EPEVTQTPSHQVTQMGQEVILRCVPISNHLYFYWYRQILGQKVEFLVSFYNNEISEKSEIFDDQFSVERPDGSNFTLKIRSTKLEDSAMYFCASLTEPRTEAFFGQGTRLTVV.

J is TRBJ2-7 and V is TRBV5-1; 8 bases agree with TRBD2. Germline CDR1 reads SGHRS; CDR2 reads YFSETQ. This CDR3 contains 16 residues. The trim removed 3 bases at V and 0 bases at J, leaving 8 bases unmatched. This chain's CDR3 is CASSSSAGVSSYEQYF. Here the CDR3 DNA reads TGCGCCAGCAGCTCGTCAGCGGGGGTAAGCTCCTACGAGCAGTACTTC.